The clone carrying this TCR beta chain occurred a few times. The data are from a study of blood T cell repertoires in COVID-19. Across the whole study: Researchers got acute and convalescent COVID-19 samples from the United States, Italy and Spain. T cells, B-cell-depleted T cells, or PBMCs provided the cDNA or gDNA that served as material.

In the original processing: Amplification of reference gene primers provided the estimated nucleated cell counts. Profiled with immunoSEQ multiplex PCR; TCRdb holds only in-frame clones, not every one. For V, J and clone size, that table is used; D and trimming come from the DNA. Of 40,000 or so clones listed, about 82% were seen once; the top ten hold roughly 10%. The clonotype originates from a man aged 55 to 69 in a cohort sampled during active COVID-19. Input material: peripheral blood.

For the CDR3, the DNA is TGTGCCAGCAGTTTGGGGCGGAGGGCAGATACGCAGTATTTT. It specifies CASSLGRRADTQYF. This chain uses TRBV6-5 with TRBJ2-3; D perhaps matches TRBD2 (6 bases). The ends were cut back, 4 bases at V and 4 bases at J, with 12 bases in the middle. CDR1 and CDR2 (germline): MNHEY, SVGAGI. The CDR3 is 14 amino acids.